This TCR beta chain was obtained from a study of T cells in narcolepsy. Study-wide background: Patients with NT1 or NT2 and healthy control donors were enrolled.

A note on this clone: As yet, its antigen is unknown.

Study results and limitations: Some memory CD4+ repertoires had no autoreactive clone sequences. HCRT-specific and TRIB2-specific autoreactive clonotypes appeared among same-patient CSF and blood CD4+ clonotypes. Reportedly, autoreactive clonotypes were serially detected in patients' blood but not controls'.

The CDR3 is 15 residues long. V lost 3 bases to trimming and J lost 10 bases, with 19 bases between them. Per germline, CDR1 SEHNR and CDR2 FQNEAQ (reference sequence). Using immunoSEQ multiplex PCR, the repertoire was profiled, and TCRdb retains in-frame clones only, with some absent. The table lists 25,000 to 35,000 clones, roughly 87% of them singletons. This rearrangement joins TRBV7-9 to TRBJ2-1, with D perhaps TRBD2 (6 bases). Sequences were obtained from CD45RA- memory CD4+ T cells from PBMCs. The receptor comes from a human donor with narcolepsy. Written as DNA, the CDR3 is TGTGCCAGCAGCTTGCCCGGGACTGAAGTTCGGGAGCAGTTCTTC. It codes for CASSLPGTEVREQFF.